What follows describes a single TCR beta chain. The source of the sample is a study of shared clonotypes between healthy human individuals. The assay was immunoSEQ multiplex PCR, and TCRdb's table has in-frame clones only and misses some. Found here are some 650,000 clones, roughly 97% of them singletons; the top ten hold roughly 0.055%. Germline CDR1 KGHSH, CDR2 LQKENI. With 5 bases removed from V and 6 bases from J, the gap between germline ends came to 7 bases. The CDR3 sequence is 12 residues long. The sample taken for sequencing was naive CD4+ T cells sorted from blood. Subset indicated: CD45RA+ positively selected. This TCR was sampled from a woman aged 30 to 39 in good health. The genes are TRBV18 and TRBJ1-4, with D possibly TRBD1 on 5 matching bases. CDR3 in amino acids: CASSGADEKLFF. CDR3 bases: TGTGCCAGCTCAGGGGCGGATGAAAAACTGTTTTTT.